Sequencing of this T cell receptor beta chain was carried out in a study of shared clonotypes between healthy human individuals. About the study: The people who gave samples were a couple of women and a few men aged 18 to 49. CD4 naive cells filled three plates per donor, CD4 memory three, CD8 naive two and CD8 memory one.

Among the donors, all were Caucasian adults who lived in Nashville, Tennessee. This was a deep-level run. Sequencing used immunoSEQ multiplex PCR; TCRdb keeps in-frame clones, though not all of them. Counted here are 2 million to 3 million clones, approximately 93% occurring once; the ten biggest clones make up around 0.37%. This receptor was identified in a man between 18 and 35 years old in good health. Some clones in this sample may be carry-over from other donors' samples. Sequencing was performed on naive CD4+ T cells from PBMCs. Subset denoted: CD45RA+ positively selected.

CDR3 DNA sequence: TGCGCCAGCAGCTTGTTTGACAATGAGCAGTTCTTC. It translates to CASSLFDNEQFF. J is TRBJ2-1 and V is TRBV5-1, with D uncertain. CDR3 length: 12 residues. Trimming shortened V by 1 base and J by 5 bases, and 4 bases separated the two germline ends. The germline V gene has CDR1 SGHRS and CDR2 YFSETQ.